Listed below are T cell receptor beta chains from one sample, sequenced in a study of PD-L1 blockade in urothelial cancer. Sequencing used immunoSEQ multiplex PCR; TCRdb keeps in-frame clones, though not all of them. Of tens of thousands of clones in the sample, around nine tenths were seen once. The input for sequencing was PBMCs, taken around atezolizumab (anti-PD-L1) treatment. These receptors were obtained from a man aged 55-75 years with urothelial cancer. Each CDR3 is given with its conserved first and last residue. A D gene is named only where the DNA matches it firmly. Size is omitted from some rows. Given values are once, few, many or a class for expanded clones.

NA	TRBJ1-2	TRBV6-1	NA	CASSPEANYGYTF	TGTGCCAGCAGTCCAGAGGCAAACTATGGCTACACCTTC
TRBD2	TRBJ2-3	TRBV5-1	NA	CASRSLVLAGGTDTQYF	TGCGCCAGCAGATCTCTGGTCCTAGCGGGAGGAACAGATACGCAGTATTTT
NA	TRBJ1-3	TRBV6-5	NA	CASSYSSGRSGNTIYF	TGTGCCAGCAGTTACTCGAGCGGCCGCTCTGGAAACACCATATATTTT
TRBD1	TRBJ1-6	TRBV2	NA	CASSGTGGSNSPLHF	TGTGCCAGCAGCGGCACAGGGGGAAGCAATTCACCCCTCCACTTT
NA	TRBJ1-2	TRBV5-1	few	CASRRVGDYGYTF	TGCGCCAGCAGGAGGGTGGGCGACTATGGCTACACCTTC
TRBD1	TRBJ1-3	TRBV7-3	NA	CASSPGPGQPLRLGNTIYF	TGTGCCAGCAGCCCGGGACCGGGACAGCCCCTGAGATTGGGAAACACCATATATTTT
NA	TRBJ2-1	TRBV5-6	NA	CASSLIAGANEQFF	TGTGCCAGCAGCTTGATTGCGGGGGCCAATGAGCAGTTCTTC
TRBD2	TRBJ2-3	TRBV2	NA	CASRAGTRTDTQYF	TGTGCCAGCAGAGCGGGGACCCGCACAGATACGCAGTATTTT
NA	TRBJ1-2	TRBV30	NA	CAWSRGYGYTF	TGTGCCTGGTCTAGGGGTTATGGCTACACCTTC
NA	TRBJ2-1	TRBV4-1	once	CASSQEAGDTLYNEQFF	TGCGCCAGCAGCCAAGAGGCCGGGGACACCCTGTACAATGAGCAGTTCTTC
TRBD2	TRBJ2-2	TRBV5-4	NA	CASSPGTSGRYTGELFF	TGTGCCAGCAGCCCCGGGACTAGCGGGAGGTACACCGGGGAGCTGTTTTTT
NA	TRBJ1-3	TRBV5-7	NA	CASSFKARAAASGNTIYF	TGTGCCAGCAGCTTCAAAGCTCGCGCAGCGGCTTCTGGAAACACCATATATTTT
TRBD1	TRBJ1-4	TRBV30	NA	CAWSGWDREEKLFF	TGTGCCTGGAGTGGCTGGGACAGGGAAGAAAAACTGTTTTTT
NA	TRBJ2-7	TRBV5-1	NA	CASSPDLTSYEQYF	TGCGCCAGCAGCCCGGACTTAACATCCTACGAGCAGTACTTC
TRBD2	TRBJ2-1	TRBV5-1	NA	CASSAMGLAGGPSYNEQFF	TGCGCCAGCAGCGCGATGGGACTAGCGGGAGGGCCATCCTACAATGAGCAGTTCTTC
NA	TRBJ2-1	TRBV9	NA	CASSRPRRGHNEQFF	TGTGCCAGCAGCCGCCCGCGGAGGGGACACAATGAGCAGTTCTTC
TRBD1	TRBJ2-2	TRBV5-1	few	CASSNPGTGGVTGELFF	TGCGCCAGCAGCAATCCCGGGACAGGGGGAGTCACCGGGGAGCTGTTTTTT
TRBD1	TRBJ1-2	TRBV25-1	NA	CASSPQGAMNYGYTF	TGTGCCAGCAGTCCTCAGGGGGCGATGAACTATGGCTACACCTTC
NA	TRBJ1-1	TRBV6-5	NA	CASSYSTRGRGGAFF	TGTGCCAGCAGTTACTCGACTCGGGGGCGCGGGGGGGCTTTCTTT
TRBD1	TRBJ1-2	TRBV6-6	NA	CASAETGGGYGYTF	TGTGCCAGCGCGGAGACAGGGGGCGGCTATGGCTACACCTTC
NA	TRBJ2-7	TRBV10-1	NA	CASSTGSSYEQYF	TGCGCCAGCAGCACAGGGAGCTCCTACGAGCAGTACTTC
NA	TRBJ1-1	TRBV20-1	NA	CSASADTEAFF	TGCAGTGCTAGTGCGGACACTGAAGCTTTCTTT
NA	TRBJ2-3	TRBV15	NA	CATSARNRASTDTQYF	TGTGCCACCAGCGCAAGAAACAGGGCTAGCACAGATACGCAGTATTTT